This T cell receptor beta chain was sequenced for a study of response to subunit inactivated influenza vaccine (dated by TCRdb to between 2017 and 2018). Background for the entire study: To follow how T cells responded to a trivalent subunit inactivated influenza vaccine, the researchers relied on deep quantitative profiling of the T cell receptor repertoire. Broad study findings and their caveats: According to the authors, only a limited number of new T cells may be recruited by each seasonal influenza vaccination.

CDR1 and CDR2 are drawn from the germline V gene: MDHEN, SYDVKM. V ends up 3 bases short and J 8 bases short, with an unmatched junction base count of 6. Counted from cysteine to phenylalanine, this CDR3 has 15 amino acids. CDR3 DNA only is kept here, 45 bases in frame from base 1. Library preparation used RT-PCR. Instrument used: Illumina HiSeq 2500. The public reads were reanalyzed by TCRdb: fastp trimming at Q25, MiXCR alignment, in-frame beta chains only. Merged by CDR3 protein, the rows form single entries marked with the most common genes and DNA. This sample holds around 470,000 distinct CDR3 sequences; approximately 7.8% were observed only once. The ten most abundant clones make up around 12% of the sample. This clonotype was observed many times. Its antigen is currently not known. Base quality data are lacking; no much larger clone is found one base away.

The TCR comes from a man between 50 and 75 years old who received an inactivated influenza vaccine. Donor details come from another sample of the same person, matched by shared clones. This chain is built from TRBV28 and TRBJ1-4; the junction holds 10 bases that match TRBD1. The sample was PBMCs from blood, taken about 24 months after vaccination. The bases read TGTGCCAGCAGTTTGGCCGGGACAGGGGACGAAAAACTGTTTTTT. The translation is CASSLAGTGDEKLFF.